This entry lists 15 T cell receptor beta chains sequenced from one sample in a study of blood T cell repertoires in COVID-19. Sequenced by immunoSEQ multiplex PCR; TCRdb stores in-frame clones only, minus some. The sample has 90,000 to 120,000 clones; 70% to 90% are singletons. Sequences were obtained from peripheral blood. The receptors originated from a human donor in a cohort sampled during active COVID-19.

The sample holds one count of this clone. The gene calls are TRBV30 and TRBJ1-2; 9 nucleotides align to TRBD1. Trimming at V came to 4 bases and at J to 7 bases, leaving 7 bases not matched to a gene. This CDR3 has 13 amino acids. Germline V gene sequence: CDR1 GTSNPN, CDR2 SVGIG (reference sequence). CDR3 DNA sequence: TGTGCCTGGAACATACAGGGGGCGGCTGGCTACACCTTC. Translation gives CAWNIQGAAGYTF.

This clone occurred a few times. The chain has TRBV15 and TRBJ1-6; D is unresolved. The germline V gene has CDR1 LNHNV and CDR2 YYDKDF (reference sequence). Trimming stripped 5 bases from V and 11 bases from J, with 16 bases between. The CDR3 is 14 residues long. CDR3 in amino acids: CATSRGLDRAPLHF. The CDR3 bases are TGTGCCACCAGCCGAGGACTGGATCGGGCACCCCTCCACTTT.

The rearrangement links TRBV19 to TRBJ1-2; D perhaps matches TRBD1 (5 bases). CDR1 and CDR2 from the germline V gene are LNHDA and SQIVND (reference sequence). The CDR3 runs to 14 residues. Trimming cost V 5 bases and J 2 bases, with 12 bases left between them. The CDR3, as DNA: TGTGCCAGTAGTCTTCGGACACCGAACTATGGCTACACCTTC. Translating gives CASSLRTPNYGYTF. Looking up the rest from reference TRBV19 and TRBJ1-2 gives the full variable domain: DGGITQSPKYLFRKEGQNVTLSCEQNLNHDAMYWYRQDPGQGLRLIYYSQIVNDFQKGDIAEGYSVSREKKESFPLTVTSAQKNPTAFYLCASSLRTPNYGYTFGSGTRLTVV.

The chain carries TRBV9 and TRBJ1-1; no clear D. Germline CDR1 and CDR2: SGDLS and YYNGEE. This CDR3 is built from 14 residues. V lost 2 bases, J lost 1 base, and 9 bases lay in between. CDR3 loop: CASSVGISNTEAFF. DNA for the CDR3: TGTGCCAGCAGCGTCGGGATATCGAACACTGAAGCTTTCTTT.

The rearrangement joins TRBV15 to TRBJ2-6, with D possibly being TRBD2 (6 bases). Trimming took 11 bases from V and 0 from J, leaving 17 bases between them. Germline V gene sequence: CDR1 LNHNV, CDR2 YYDKDF (reference sequence). The length of the CDR3 is 16 residues. CDR3 protein: CAAPRGYSSGANVLTF. The CDR3 DNA is TGTGCCGCGCCTCGGGGGTATAGCTCTGGGGCCAACGTCCTGACTTTC.

The CDR3 region has the DNA TGTGCCAGCAGCCCGGGACAGGAAACCTATGGCTACACCTTC. Protein sequence: CASSPGQETYGYTF. This sequence joins TRBV7-6 and TRBJ1-2; 8 bases are shared with TRBD1. CDR1 and CDR2 (germline): SGHVS, FNYEAQ. The V and J ends lost 5 bases and 4 bases, in that order; junction bases with no gene match: 6. The CDR3 has 14 amino acids.

This chain joins TRBV6-2 or TRBV6-3 and TRBJ1-1; D possibly corresponds to TRBD1 (6 bases). V was pared by 6 bases and J by 2 bases, with 13 bases between. This CDR3 comprises 14 residues. CDR1 is MNHEY and CDR2 is SVGEGT in the germline V gene. The CDR3: CASSRRQVNTEAFF. The CDR3 DNA sequence: TGTGCCAGCAGCCGGCGACAGGTCAACACTGAAGCTTTCTTT.

This clone was counted once. V gene TRBV9 combines with J gene TRBJ2-1, with D possibly matching TRBD2 (5 bases). CDR1 is SGDLS, CDR2 YYNGEE, per germline. The CDR3 runs to 14 residues. V was pared by 0 bases and J by 4 bases, with 8 bases between. The DNA of the CDR3 is TGTGCCAGCAGCGTAGCGAGCGGTTACAATGAGCAGTTCTTC. The encoded protein is CASSVASGYNEQFF.

The gene calls are TRBV14 and TRBJ2-3; D ambiguous. The V gene lost 5 bases and the J gene lost 2 bases, with 14 bases spanning the gap. This CDR3 is built from 15 residues. Per germline, CDR1 SGHDN and CDR2 FVKESK. The CDR3 sequence: CASSSLWSATDTQYF. The CDR3 bases are TGTGCCAGCAGCTCCCTGTGGAGCGCCACAGATACGCAGTATTTT.

This rearrangement joins TRBV30 to TRBJ1-1; D call uncertain. From germline, CDR1 is GTSNPN and CDR2 SVGIG (reference sequence). Deletions cut 1 base from V and 0 bases from J, with 6 bases between. The CDR3 loop spans 13 amino acids. CDR3 DNA: TGTGCCTGGAGTGGAAACATGAACACTGAAGCTTTCTTT. As protein: CAWSGNMNTEAFF.

V gene TRBV7-3 combines with J gene TRBJ2-7; perhaps TRBD1 as D (6 bases). Trimming pared 5 bases from V and 5 bases from J, leaving 16 bases between. Per the germline V gene, CDR1 is SGHTA and CDR2 is FQGTGA. The CDR3 has 14 amino acids. The CDR3 sequence is CASSTGQSVHEQYF. CDR3 nucleotides: TGTGCCAGCAGCACCGGACAGTCGGTCCACGAGCAGTACTTC.

The V call is TRBV9, the J call TRBJ1-1; D may be TRBD1 (5 bases). V shed 4 bases and J shed 7 bases, with 20 bases lying between them. This CDR3 is 15 amino acids long. Germline V gives CDR1 SGDLS, CDR2 YYNGEE. The DNA for the CDR3 is TGTGCCAGCAGCCACGCTGGAGGGGTGTCGGGTGAAGCTTTCTTT. Translated, it gives CASSHAGGVSGEAFF.

The chain uses TRBV29-1 and TRBJ1-2, with 7 bases identical to TRBD1. J lost 2 bases, V lost 6 bases, and 3 bases had no gene match. This CDR3 has 12 residues. The germline V gene encodes CDR1 SQVTM and CDR2 ANQGSEA. The CDR3 coding sequence is TGCAGCGTGGGGGGACAGAACTATGGCTACACCTTC. As protein: CSVGGQNYGYTF.

The chain carries TRBV9 and TRBJ2-7; TRBD1 might be the D (5 bases). Trimming left V 0 bases short and J 5 bases short, with 12 bases between. This CDR3 has 14 amino acids. The germline V gene encodes CDR1 SGDLS and CDR2 YYNGEE. The chain's CDR3 is CASSVGGRVNEQYF. DNA of the CDR3: TGTGCCAGCAGCGTAGGGGGCAGGGTGAACGAGCAGTACTTC.

The chain is built from TRBV7-3 and TRBJ2-1, with TRBD1 matching over 7 bases. The junction had 4 bases not matched to a gene; V was cut back by 4 bases and J by 1 base. This CDR3 comprises 15 residues. Per the germline V gene, CDR1 is SGHTA and CDR2 is FQGTGA. The CDR3 spells CASSSEGASYNEQFF. The CDR3 nucleotides are TGTGCCAGCAGCTCAGAGGGGGCGTCCTACAATGAGCAGTTCTTC.